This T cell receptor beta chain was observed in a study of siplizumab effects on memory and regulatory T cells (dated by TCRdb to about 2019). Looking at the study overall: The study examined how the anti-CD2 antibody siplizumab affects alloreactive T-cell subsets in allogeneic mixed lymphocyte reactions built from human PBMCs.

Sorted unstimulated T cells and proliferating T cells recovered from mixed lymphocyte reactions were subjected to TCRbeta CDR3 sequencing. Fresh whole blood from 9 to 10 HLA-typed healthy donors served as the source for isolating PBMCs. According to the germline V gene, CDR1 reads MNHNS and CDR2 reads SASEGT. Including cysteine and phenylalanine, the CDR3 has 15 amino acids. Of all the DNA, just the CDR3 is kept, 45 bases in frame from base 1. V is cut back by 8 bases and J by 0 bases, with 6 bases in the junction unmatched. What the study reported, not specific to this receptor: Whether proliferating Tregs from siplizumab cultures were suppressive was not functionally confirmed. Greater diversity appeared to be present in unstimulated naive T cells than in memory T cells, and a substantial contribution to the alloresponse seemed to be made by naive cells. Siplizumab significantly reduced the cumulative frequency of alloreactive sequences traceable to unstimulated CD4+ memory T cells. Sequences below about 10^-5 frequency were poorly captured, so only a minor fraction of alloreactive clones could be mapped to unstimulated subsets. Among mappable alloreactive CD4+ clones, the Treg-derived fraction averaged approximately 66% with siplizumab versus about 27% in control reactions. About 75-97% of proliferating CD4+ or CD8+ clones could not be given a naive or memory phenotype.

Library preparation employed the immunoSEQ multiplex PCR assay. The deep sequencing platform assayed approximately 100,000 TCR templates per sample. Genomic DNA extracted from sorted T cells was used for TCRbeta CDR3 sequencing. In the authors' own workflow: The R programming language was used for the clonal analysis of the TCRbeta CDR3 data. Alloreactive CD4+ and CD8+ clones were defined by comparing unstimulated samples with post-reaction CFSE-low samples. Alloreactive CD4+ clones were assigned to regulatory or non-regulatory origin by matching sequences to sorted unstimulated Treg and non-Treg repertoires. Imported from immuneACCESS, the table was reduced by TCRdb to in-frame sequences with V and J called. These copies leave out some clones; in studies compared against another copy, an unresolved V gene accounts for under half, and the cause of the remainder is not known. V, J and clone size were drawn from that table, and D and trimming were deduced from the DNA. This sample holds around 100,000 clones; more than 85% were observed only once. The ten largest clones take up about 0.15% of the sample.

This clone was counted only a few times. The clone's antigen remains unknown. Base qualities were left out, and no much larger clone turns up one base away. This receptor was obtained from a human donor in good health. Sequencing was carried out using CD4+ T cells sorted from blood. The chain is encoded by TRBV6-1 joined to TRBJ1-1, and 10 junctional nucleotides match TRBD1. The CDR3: CASSRDRGLNTEAFF. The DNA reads TGTGCCAGCTCCCGGGACAGGGGTCTGAACACTGAAGCTTTCTTT.